The 17 T cell receptor beta chains in this list originate from one sample, sequenced in a study of technical replicates of blood from a few donors. The method was immunoSEQ multiplex PCR; TCRdb's version includes in-frame clones alone and lacks a portion of them. The table records around 67,000 clones, roughly 96% of them present only once. The sequencing input was T cells isolated from PBMCs. These receptors were obtained from a human donor in good health.

The count of this clone is one. The rearrangement links TRBV7-9 to TRBJ1-5; weak D call: TRBD1 (5 bases). V lost 1 base and J 2 bases, leaving 12 bases between the germline ends. The CDR3 loop spans 16 amino acids. Per germline, CDR1 SEHNR and CDR2 FQNEAQ (reference sequence). The CDR3 is CASSLVAGDGNQPQHF. The CDR3 bases are TGTGCCAGCAGCTTAGTAGCGGGGGATGGCAATCAGCCCCAGCATTTT. The entire variable domain, with the rest obtained from reference TRBV7-9 and TRBJ1-5, is as follows: DTGVSQNPRHKITKRGQNVTFRCDPISEHNRLYWYRQTLGQGPEFLTYFQNEAQLEKSRLLSDRFSAERPKGSFSTLEIQRTEQGDSAMYLCASSLVAGDGNQPQHFGDGTRLSIL.

CDR3 protein: CASSSPGQGIYGYTF. As DNA, the CDR3 is TGTGCCAGCAGTTCGCCGGGACAGGGTATCTATGGCTACACCTTC. The V gene is TRBV28, the J gene TRBJ1-2, with 9 nucleotides matching TRBD1. Germline V CDR1 and CDR2: MDHEN, SYDVKM. V shed 4 bases and J 4 bases; nucleotides not matched to a gene: 7. The CDR3 contains 15 residues.

This chain connects TRBV11-3 to TRBJ2-3, with D maybe TRBD1 (5 bases). Trimming removed 0 bases at V and 0 bases at J, with 7 bases between. The length of the CDR3 is 15 residues. Germline CDR1 is SGHNT and CDR2 is YENEEA. The DNA for the CDR3 is TGTGCCAGCAGCTTAGATGGGGCTAGCACAGATACGCAGTATTTT. Translated, it gives CASSLDGASTDTQYF. The variable domain in full, completed from reference TRBV11-3 and TRBJ2-3, reads EAGVVQSPRYKIIEKKQPVAFWCNPISGHNTLYWYLQNLGQGPELLIRYENEEAVDDSQLPKDRFSAERLKGVDSTLKIQPAELGDSAVYLCASSLDGASTDTQYFGPGTRLTVL.

The chain uses TRBV5-1 and TRBJ2-5, with TRBD1 matching over 10 bases. V lost 0 bases and J lost 6; bases outside the gene matches: 5. Germline-derived CDR1 and CDR2 are SGHRS and YFSETQ. There are 15 residues in the CDR3. The chain's CDR3 is CASSLAQGQGKTQYF. CDR3 bases: TGCGCCAGCAGCTTGGCTCAGGGACAGGGGAAGACCCAGTACTTC.

The chain carries TRBV10-3 and TRBJ1-4, with 7 bases aligning to TRBD1. Germline CDR1 and CDR2: ENHRY and SYGVKD. With 4 bases clipped from V and 5 bases from J, the junction kept 4 bases outside the gene matches. CDR3 length: 14 amino acids. The CDR3 protein is CAISGGQPNEKLFF. DNA for the CDR3: TGTGCCATCAGTGGGGGACAGCCAAATGAAAAACTGTTTTTT.

The V call is TRBV9, the J call TRBJ1-2, with 8 nucleotides matching TRBD1. Germline-derived CDR1 and CDR2 are SGDLS and YYNGEE. Losses at the gene ends were 5 bases for V and 4 bases for J; bases not matched to a gene: 19. The CDR3 covers 18 residues. The CDR3 DNA sequence: TGTGCCAGCAGTCAAGGAGCCGGGACAGGCTATGGGATCTATGGCTACACCTTC. The encoded protein is CASSQGAGTGYGIYGYTF.

The chain is built from TRBV21-1 and TRBJ2-3; no DNA check was done on the table's D call, TRBD1. TRBV21-1 is described as a pseudogene. The CDR3 spans 13 residues. CDR3 DNA: TGTGCCAGCATGGGACAGAGCACAGATACGCAGTATTTT. Translating gives CASMGQSTDTQYF.

The count of this clone is one. The chain has TRBV5-1 and TRBJ2-7; 8 bases map to TRBD1. Per the germline V gene, CDR1 is SGHRS and CDR2 is YFSETQ. This CDR3 has 14 amino acids. V shed 0 bases and J 5 bases; nucleotides not matched to a gene: 4. The CDR3 DNA reads as TGCGCCAGCAGCTTGGGACAGGGGCGCGACGAGCAGTACTTC. Protein product: CASSLGQGRDEQYF.

The V call is TRBV5-5, the J call TRBJ2-7; possible D gene TRBD2, 6 bases. Germline V lookup: CDR1 SGHKS, CDR2 YYEKEE (reference sequence). The CDR3 is made up of 14 amino acids. Trimming left V 0 bases short and J 2 bases short, with 9 bases between. The CDR3 loop reads CASSLALAAYEQYF. CDR3 coding DNA: TGTGCCAGCAGCTTGGCACTAGCTGCCTACGAGCAGTACTTC.

The genes are TRBV6-1 and TRBJ2-2; no definite D call. The length of the CDR3 is 13 residues. Germline V gene data show CDR1 as MNHNS and CDR2 as SASEGT. Trimming cost V 4 bases and J 7 bases, with 10 bases left between them. For the CDR3, the DNA is TGTGCCAGCAGTGTCAGGTCCGGCGGGGAGCTGTTTTTT. Protein product: CASSVRSGGELFF.

The chain uses TRBV2 and TRBJ1-2; maybe TRBD1 (6 bases). In germline, CDR1 is SNHLY, CDR2 FYNNEI. The V gene lost 6 bases and the J gene lost 8 bases, with 16 bases spanning the gap. The CDR3 extends over 13 amino acids. CDR3 DNA: TGTGCCAGCAGCCTCCAGGGGTTGGTGGGCTACACCTTC. It translates to CASSLQGLVGYTF.

Details on this clone: The CDR3 end shows no conserved phenylalanine or tryptophan, and so a read error is likely. No DNA is shown, since the ends of the CDR3 on it are uncertain; the CDR3 is the one TCRdb lists. The V and J genes are TRBV6-4 and TRBJ1-3. The CDR3 extends over 8 residues, inclusive of both ends. The V gene's germline CDR1 is MRHNA and CDR2 SNTAGT. The CDR3 spells CASSIPGT.

V gene TRBV25-1 combines with J gene TRBJ2-7; 7 nucleotides agree with TRBD1. CDR3 length equals 14 residues. J was trimmed by 3 bases and V by 7 bases; bases with no gene match: 9. Germline values: CDR1 MGHDK, CDR2 SYGVNS. CDR3 amino acids: CASTPGTEFYEQYF. The CDR3 DNA reads as TGTGCCAGCACACCCGGGACAGAGTTCTACGAGCAGTACTTC.

The rearrangement uses TRBV9 and TRBJ2-3; 7 bases line up with TRBD2. The CDR3 is 14 amino acids. Germline values: CDR1 SGDLS, CDR2 YYNGEE. The V segment lost 1 base and the J segment 1 base; nucleotides outside the gene matches: 0. CDR3 sequence reads: CASSVLAGTDTQYF. CDR3 sequence (DNA): TGTGCCAGCAGCGTACTAGCGGGCACAGATACGCAGTATTTT.

This chain uses TRBV30 with TRBJ2-5, with a weak D call TRBD2 (6 bases). This CDR3 is built from 14 residues. The V end was cut by 5 bases, the J end by 2 bases, with 15 bases between. Germline CDR1 GTSNPN, CDR2 SVGIG (reference sequence). The CDR3 nucleotides are TGTGCCTGGGGAGGGAATCTCTTACAAGAGACCCAGTACTTC. Amino acids: CAWGGNLLQETQYF.

The CDR3 region has the DNA TGTGCCAGCAGCGACCGGGGGACCGATGGAAAGAACTCCTACAATGAGCAGTTCTTC. It is translated as CASSDRGTDGKNSYNEQFF. The gene calls are TRBV9 and TRBJ2-1; the D gene is possibly TRBD2 (6 bases). Between the trimmed V and J ends, which lost 3 bases and 0 bases, there was a span of 22 bases. This CDR3 is 19 amino acids long. Germline CDR1 and CDR2: SGDLS and YYNGEE.

The rearrangement uses TRBV11-3 and TRBJ2-7; a weak D match, TRBD1 (6 bases). V was clipped by 3 bases and J by 6 bases, with 12 bases between them. CDR3 length: 13 residues. Germline loops: CDR1 SGHNT, CDR2 YENEEA. The CDR3 DNA reads as TGTGCCAGCAGCTTGGTGGCCAGGGGCGAGCAGTACTTC. Encoded protein: CASSLVARGEQYF.